The T cell receptor (beta chain) described here comes from a study of vaccination and CD4 T cells after COVID-19. Whole-study findings and limits: Analysis covered relatively few convalescent patients and lacked any early post-infection timepoints.

Sequencing of the DNA from cultured CD4+ T cells was carried out with the Oncomine TCR Beta short-read assay. TCRdb processed the PCR reads anew with MiXCR; each CDR3 protein has one entry. The repertoire includes about 18,000 distinct CDR3 sequences, around 80% of them detected once, and about 17% sits in the top ten. On this clonotype itself: The target antigen is unknown.

Described treatment: approximately nine-day PBMC culture with coronavirus spike peptide pools or control peptides (ViraFEST assay). The CDR3 has 17 amino acids. From germline, CDR1 is DFQATT and CDR2 SNEGSKA (reference sequence). The ends lost 1 base at V and 0 bases at J; junction bases unmatched: 3. The sequencing here drew on CD4+ T cells from blood, cultured in vitro, taken after SARS-CoV-2 vaccination. The TCR was taken from a human donor who received a COVID-19 vaccine. V usage is TRBV20-1 and J usage is TRBJ2-6; 10 positions agree with TRBD2. Here the CDR3 reads CSARALAGLSGANVLTF. CDR3 nucleotides: TGCAGTGCTAGAGCACTAGCGGGGCTCTCTGGGGCCAACGTCCTGACTTTC.